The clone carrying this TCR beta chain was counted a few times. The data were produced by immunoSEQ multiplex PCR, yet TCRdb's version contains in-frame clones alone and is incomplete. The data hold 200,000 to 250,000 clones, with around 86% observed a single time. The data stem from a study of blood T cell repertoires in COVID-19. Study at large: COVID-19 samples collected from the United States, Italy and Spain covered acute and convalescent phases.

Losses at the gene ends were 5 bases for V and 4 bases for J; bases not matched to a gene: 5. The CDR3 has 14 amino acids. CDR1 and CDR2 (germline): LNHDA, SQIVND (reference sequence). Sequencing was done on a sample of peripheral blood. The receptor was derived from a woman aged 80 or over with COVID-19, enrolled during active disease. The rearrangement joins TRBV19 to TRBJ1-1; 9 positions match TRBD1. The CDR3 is CASSRTGERTEAFF. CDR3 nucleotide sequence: TGTGCCAGTAGTCGGACAGGGGAACGCACTGAAGCTTTCTTT. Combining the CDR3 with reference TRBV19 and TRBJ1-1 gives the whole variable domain DGGITQSPKYLFRKEGQNVTLSCEQNLNHDAMYWYRQDPGQGLRLIYYSQIVNDFQKGDIAEGYSVSREKKESFPLTVTSAQKNPTAFYLCASSRTGERTEAFFGQGTRLTVV.